These 13 T cell receptor beta chains were sequenced from one sample in a study of blood T cell repertoires in COVID-19. Data came from immunoSEQ multiplex PCR; TCRdb stores just in-frame clones and leaves some out. The table lists fewer than 200,000 clones, around 82% of them singletons, with about 5.5% in the top ten. The sequencing sample was made of PBMCs or T cells enriched from blood (not recorded which). These TCRs come from a woman aged 55 to 70 with acute COVID-19.

This clone came up a few times. The chain couples TRBV29-1 to TRBJ1-2; possible D gene TRBD1, 5 bases. The CDR3 is 14 amino acids. Germline V CDR1 and CDR2: SQVTM, ANQGSEA. Trimming cost V 7 bases and J 0 bases, with 15 bases left between them. The CDR3 is CSAEAGPANYGYTF. In DNA form, the CDR3 reads TGCAGCGCTGAGGCGGGGCCGGCTAACTATGGCTACACCTTC.

The rearrangement joins TRBV2 to TRBJ2-3, with D unresolved. The germline gives CDR1 SNHLY, CDR2 FYNNEI. Trimming stripped 0 bases from V and 1 base from J, with 14 bases between. This CDR3 spans 17 amino acids. The CDR3 coding sequence is TGTGCCAGCAGTGAAGCTCGAGGCGTCGCGGGCACAGATACGCAGTATTTT. Protein product: CASSEARGVAGTDTQYF.

This clone was detected a few times. The gene calls are TRBV7-2 and TRBJ2-7; no reliable D call. This CDR3 is built from 11 residues. Germline values: CDR1 SGHTA, CDR2 FQGNSA. V lost 5 bases and J 1 base, leaving 3 bases between the germline ends. For the CDR3, the DNA is TGTGCCAGCAGCACTTCCTACGAGCAGTACTTC. It translates to CASSTSYEQYF. Supplemented by reference TRBV7-2 and TRBJ2-7, the full variable domain reads GAGVSQSPSNKVTEKGKDVELRCDPISGHTALYWYRQSLGQGLEFLIYFQGNSAPDKSGLPSDRFSAERTGGSVSTLTIQRTQQEDSAVYLCASSTSYEQYFGPGTRLTVT.

The chain recombines TRBV9 with TRBJ1-2, with 7 nucleotides matching TRBD1. With 4 bases clipped from V and 0 bases from J, the junction kept 12 bases outside the gene matches. There are 17 residues in the CDR3. Germline V gives CDR1 SGDLS, CDR2 YYNGEE. CDR3 in amino acids: CASSFRQGDSANYGYTF. The CDR3 nucleotides are TGTGCCAGCAGCTTTCGTCAGGGGGACTCAGCTAACTATGGCTACACCTTC.

The chain links TRBV28 to TRBJ2-7, with 7 positions matching TRBD1. This CDR3 comprises 16 residues. V shed 1 base, J shed 3 bases, and the junction held 9 bases outside the gene matches. Germline lookup yields CDR1 MDHEN and CDR2 SYDVKM. CDR3 protein: CASSLSIGTANYEQYV. DNA for the CDR3: TGTGCCAGCAGTTTATCGATAGGGACAGCCAACTACGAGCAGTACGTC.

V usage is TRBV2 and J usage is TRBJ2-5, with TRBD2 identical over 8 bases. This CDR3 has 14 amino acids. The germline V gene encodes CDR1 SNHLY and CDR2 FYNNEI. The V and J ends lost 6 bases and 4 bases, in that order; junction bases with no gene match: 7. The CDR3 bases are TGTGCCAGCAGGCCGCTAGCGGGTAGAGAGACCCAGTACTTC. Amino acids: CASRPLAGRETQYF.

CDR3 sequence reads: CASSLDRGNTEAFF. In nucleotides, the CDR3 is TGCGCCAGCAGCCTTGACAGGGGGAACACTGAAGCTTTCTTT. V is TRBV4-3 and J is TRBJ1-1; 8 bases are shared with TRBD1. The germline gives CDR1 LGHNA, CDR2 YSLEER. This CDR3 region has 14 residues. The V and J ends lost 4 bases and 1 base, in that order; junction bases with no gene match: 2.

This clone was seen a single time. The CDR3 region has the DNA TGTGCCAGCAGTGACGGGGGGGACAGGACCCATCAGCCCCAGCATTTT. This encodes CASSDGGDRTHQPQHF. This chain uses TRBV6-4 with TRBJ1-5; 8 positions agree with TRBD1. Trimming at V came to 2 bases and at J to 5 bases, leaving 8 bases not matched to a gene. This CDR3 spans 16 amino acids. Germline loops: CDR1 MRHNA, CDR2 SNTAGT.

CDR3 sequence (DNA): TGTGCCAGCAGCCAAGAGAACCAGGGAAGCGAGCAGTACTTC. It is translated as CASSQENQGSEQYF. J is TRBJ2-7 and V is TRBV3-1 (or the pseudogene TRBV3-2); possibly TRBD1 for D (5 bases). Deletions cut 0 bases from V and 6 bases from J, with 12 bases between. The germline CDR1 and CDR2 sequences are LGHDT and YNNKEL (reference sequence). CDR3 length equals 14 residues.

The V call is TRBV2, the J call TRBJ2-1; possible D gene TRBD2, 6 bases. Germline V CDR1 and CDR2: SNHLY, FYNNEI. The CDR3 loop spans 17 amino acids. V lost 4 bases to trimming and J lost 1 base, with 17 bases between them. The chain's CDR3 is CASSGGDSFLSYNEQFF. The CDR3 DNA reads as TGTGCCAGCAGTGGGGGGGATAGTTTCTTATCCTACAATGAGCAGTTCTTC. Based on the CDR3 plus reference TRBV2 and TRBJ2-1, the full variable domain is EPEVTQTPSHQVTQMGQEVILRCVPISNHLYFYWYRQILGQKVEFLVSFYNNEISEKSEIFDDQFSVERPDGSNFTLKIRSTKLEDSAMYFCASSGGDSFLSYNEQFFGPGTRLTVL.

This clone occurred once. The V gene is TRBV21-1, the J gene TRBJ2-7; TRBD1 was called by the table and not checked on the DNA. TRBV21-1 is marked as a pseudogene. CDR3 length equals 13 residues. The CDR3 spells CASSSQDSPGKYV. The CDR3 coding sequence is TGTGCCAGCAGCTCCCAGGACAGTCCAGGGAAGTACGTC.

The chain uses TRBV18 and TRBJ2-2, with 10 nucleotides matching TRBD1. CDR1 is KGHSH and CDR2 is LQKENI in the germline V gene. V dropped 7 bases and J dropped 0; count of bases not matched to a gene: 8. The CDR3 spans 17 residues. The CDR3 loop reads CASYAGTGAPNTGELFF. In nucleotides, the CDR3 is TGTGCCAGCTACGCCGGGACAGGGGCTCCGAACACCGGGGAGCTGTTTTTT.

The chain combines TRBV2 with TRBJ1-5, with unresolved D. The CDR3 extends over 12 amino acids. V lost 10 bases and J 15 bases, leaving 22 bases between the germline ends. Germline assignment: CDR1 SNHLY and CDR2 FYNNEI. CDR3 DNA: TGTGCCACCGGACTACCCGAGGGAGGGAGGCATTTT. Translation gives CATGLPEGGRHF.